The clone carrying this TCR beta chain was recorded many times. Sequencing used immunoSEQ multiplex PCR; TCRdb keeps in-frame clones, though not all of them. The sample has around 58,000 clones; roughly 80% are singletons. This specimen comes from a study of blood T cell repertoires in COVID-19. Study background: The origin of the acute and convalescent COVID-19 samples was the United States, Italy and Spain. From T cells, B-cell-depleted T cells, or PBMCs came the material, which was cDNA or gDNA.

V shed 3 bases, J shed 7 bases, and the junction held 14 bases outside the gene matches. This CDR3 contains 17 residues. Germline CDR1 MRHNA, CDR2 SNTAGT. The study recruited people aged about 18 to 90 years across about two dozen US areas. The rearrangement links TRBV6-4 to TRBJ2-1; 8 positions match TRBD1. Input material: PBMCs or T cells enriched from blood (not recorded which). The source is a woman aged 40-49 years with acute COVID-19. The CDR3 is CASSEGRETGALNEQFF. The CDR3 DNA reads as TGTGCCAGCAGTGAAGGTAGAGAGACAGGGGCTCTAAATGAGCAGTTCTTC.